This passage covers 16 T cell receptor beta chains from one sample sequenced in a study of beta chain features in type 1 diabetes. Their cognate antigens are unknown. Study-level points and caveats: For Type 1 diabetes patients, all four CD4+ subsets carried TCRB CDR3s that were moderately but significantly shorter.

Expressed TCRB transcripts were sequenced after all isolated RNA was converted to cDNA. Generated by immunoSEQ multiplex PCR, the TCRdb table keeps only in-frame clones and is missing some. The sample has about 120,000 clones, around 16% seen once. The sample comprised central memory CD4+ T cells from blood. The receptors originated from a man between 18 and 29 years old with type 1 diabetes.

This clone turned up a few times. This likely traces to a read error, being one base from a far larger clone. The CDR3 reads CASSQISGEGVQETQYF. The CDR3 DNA sequence: TGTGCCAGCAGTCAAATCTCGGGGGAGGGGGTCCAAGAGACCCAGTACTTC. This sequence joins TRBV25-1 and TRBJ2-5, with D possibly being TRBD2 (7 bases). This CDR3 has 17 residues. V was pared by 5 bases and J by 1 base, with 20 bases between. Germline CDR1 reads MGHDK; CDR2 reads SYGVNS. The full variable domain, with the rest looked up from reference TRBV25-1 and TRBJ2-5, is EADIYQTPRYLVIGTGKKITLECSQTMGHDKMYWYQQDPGMELHLIHYSYGVNSTEKGDLSSESTVSRIRTEHFPLTLESARPSHTSQYLCASSQISGEGVQETQYFGPGTRLLVL.

This chain joins TRBV2 and TRBJ1-5; D remains unclear. CDR1 SNHLY and CDR2 FYNNEI come from the germline V gene. Trimming shortened V by 7 bases and J by 7 bases, and 14 bases separated the two germline ends. CDR3 length equals 13 residues. In nucleotides, the CDR3 is TGTGCCAGCAACTTTGAGACGCGGCAGCCCCAGCATTTT. Translating gives CASNFETRQPQHF.

The chain combines TRBV7-9 with TRBJ2-1, with D possibly called TRBD1 or TRBD2 (6 bases each). Trimming removed 7 bases from V and 9 bases from J, with 19 bases in between. Germline CDR1 and CDR2: SEHNR and FQNEAQ (reference sequence). CDR3 length: 14 amino acids. The CDR3 sequence: CASTPWGAESEQFF. CDR3 in DNA: TGTGCCAGCACCCCCTGGGGGGCTGAGAGTGAGCAGTTCTTC.

This sequence joins TRBV5-4 and TRBJ2-5; TRBD2 matches at 13 bases. The CDR3 extends over 17 amino acids. With V trimmed by 1 base and J by 5 bases, 8 bases remained unmatched. CDR1 is SGHNT and CDR2 is YYREEE in the germline V gene (reference sequence). CDR3 sequence reads: CASSLQGLAGLGETQYF. The CDR3 bases are TGTGCCAGCAGCTTGCAGGGACTAGCGGGATTGGGGGAGACCCAGTACTTC.

This clone was found a few times. A much larger clone differs from this one at a single base, so this may be a read error. The V gene is TRBV2, the J gene TRBJ2-1, with D possibly being TRBD1 (5 bases). CDR1 is SNHLY and CDR2 is FYNNEI in the germline V gene. The CDR3 has 13 amino acids. V dropped 8 bases and J dropped 2 bases, with 10 bases sitting between them. DNA of the CDR3: TGTGCCAGCGGTCAAGGGGCCTACAATGAGCAGTTCTTC. Protein sequence: CASGQGAYNEQFF.

This chain joins TRBV30 and TRBJ2-7; D is undetermined. Germline-derived CDR1 and CDR2 are GTSNPN and SVGIG (reference sequence). Trimming cost V 0 bases and J 7 bases, with 16 bases left between them. The CDR3 consists of 14 residues. CDR3 in amino acids: CAWSVHVKGVEQYF. In nucleotides, the CDR3 is TGTGCCTGGAGTGTACACGTCAAGGGTGTGGAGCAGTACTTC.

The chain uses TRBV27 and TRBJ2-3, with no clear D. Germline CDR1 MNHEY, CDR2 SMNVEV (reference sequence). The CDR3 is made up of 13 amino acids. The germline V and J ends were trimmed by 3 bases and 1 base, with 5 bases remaining between them. The CDR3 nucleotides are TGTGCCAGCAGTTTGATTGGCACAGATACGCAGTATTTT. Its translation: CASSLIGTDTQYF.

The V gene is TRBV30, the J gene TRBJ1-2; D ambiguous. CDR1 and CDR2 (germline): GTSNPN, SVGIG (reference sequence). This CDR3 spans 12 amino acids. V was clipped by 5 bases and J by 5 bases, with 12 bases between them. As DNA, the CDR3 is TGTGCCTGGCAACAGACCGGGTATGGCTACACCTTC. Its protein product is CAWQQTGYGYTF.

Only a few counts were recorded for this clone. One end of the junction varies from germline; a read error may be responsible. This chain joins TRBV7-2 and TRBJ2-1; 9 bases line up with TRBD2. The length of the CDR3 is 15 residues. CDR1 SGHTA and CDR2 FQGNSA come from the germline V gene. CDR3 in DNA: TGTGCCAGCAGCTTACTAGCGGGATCCTTCAATGAGCAGTTCTTC. This codes for CASSLLAGSFNEQFF.

The V and J genes are TRBV2 and TRBJ1-1; D might be TRBD1 (6 bases). The CDR3 runs 13 residues. The germline gives CDR1 SNHLY, CDR2 FYNNEI. V lost 7 bases and J 0 bases, leaving 9 bases between the germline ends. The CDR3 reads CASNRDVNTEAFF. CDR3 sequence (DNA): TGTGCCAGCAACAGGGATGTGAACACTGAAGCTTTCTTT.

The chain links TRBV19 to TRBJ2-2; 12 bases agree with TRBD2. The V gene's germline CDR1 is LNHDA and CDR2 SQIVND (reference sequence). The CDR3 runs to 16 residues. V lost 7 bases, J lost 6 bases, and 9 bases stayed unmatched. CDR3 coding DNA: TGTGCCAGTACCCCGGGACTAGCGGGTTACGCCGGGGAGCTGTTTTTT. Translation: CASTPGLAGYAGELFF.

The sample holds a few counts of this clone. A far larger clone is only one base removed, so a read error is likely. Additional DNA sequences in this sample encode the identical CDR3. V is TRBV18 and J is TRBJ1-2, with 8 bases identical to TRBD1. This CDR3 spans 15 amino acids. In germline, CDR1 is KGHSH, CDR2 LQKENI. The trim removed 4 bases at V and 3 bases at J, leaving 7 bases unmatched. The CDR3 region is CASSRRQGSDYGYTF. CDR3 DNA: TGTGCCAGCTCACGCCGACAGGGGTCGGACTATGGCTACACCTTC. Full variable domain (rest looked up from reference TRBV18 and TRBJ1-2): NAGVMQNPRHLVRRRGQEARLRCSPMKGHSHVYWYRQLPEEGLKFMVYLQKENIIDESGMPKERFSAEFPKEGPSILRIQQVVRGDSAAYFCASSRRQGSDYGYTFGSGTRLTVV.

This chain connects TRBV7-2 to TRBJ2-2; TRBD1 agrees at 9 bases. The V and J ends lost 3 bases and 7 bases, in that order; junction bases with no gene match: 12. Germline CDR1 SGHTA, CDR2 FQGNSA. This CDR3 is 17 amino acids long. Here the CDR3 reads CASSLVGTGGRGGELFF. DNA for the CDR3: TGTGCCAGCAGCTTGGTTGGTACAGGGGGCCGAGGCGGGGAGCTGTTTTTT.

This clone was found many times. The chain's CDR3 is CASSYSTGGPYEQYF. In DNA, the CDR3 is TGTGCCAGCAGTTACTCGACAGGGGGACCCTACGAGCAGTACTTC. The V and J genes are TRBV6-5 and TRBJ2-7, with TRBD1 matching over 9 bases. Germline CDR1 reads MNHEY; CDR2 reads SVGAGI. V trimming: 0 bases; J trimming: 2 bases; junction bases outside the gene matches: 2. The CDR3 consists of 15 residues.

V gene TRBV9 combines with J gene TRBJ2-2; D is unclear. CDR3 size: 17 residues. Germline V CDR1 and CDR2: SGDLS, YYNGEE. V was cut by 2 bases and J by 7 bases, with 21 bases left in between. CDR3 nucleotide sequence: TGTGCCAGCAGCGTTGTTTGGCAGCCCTTGGATGGCGGGGAGCTGTTTTTT. It specifies CASSVVWQPLDGGELFF. The whole variable domain, filled in from reference TRBV9 and TRBJ2-2, reads DSGVTQTPKHLITATGQRVTLRCSPRSGDLSVYWYQQSLDQGLQFLIQYYNGEERAKGNILERFSAQQFPDLHSELNLSSLELGDSALYFCASSVVWQPLDGGELFFGEGSRLTVL.

This chain uses TRBV5-1 with TRBJ1-1, with unresolved D. The CDR3 is made up of 14 amino acids. Deletions cut 3 bases from V and 1 base from J, with 10 bases between. Germline V CDR1 and CDR2: SGHRS, YFSETQ. CDR3 protein: CASSSQTWNTEAFF. The CDR3 DNA follows: TGCGCCAGCAGCTCACAGACCTGGAACACTGAAGCTTTCTTT.